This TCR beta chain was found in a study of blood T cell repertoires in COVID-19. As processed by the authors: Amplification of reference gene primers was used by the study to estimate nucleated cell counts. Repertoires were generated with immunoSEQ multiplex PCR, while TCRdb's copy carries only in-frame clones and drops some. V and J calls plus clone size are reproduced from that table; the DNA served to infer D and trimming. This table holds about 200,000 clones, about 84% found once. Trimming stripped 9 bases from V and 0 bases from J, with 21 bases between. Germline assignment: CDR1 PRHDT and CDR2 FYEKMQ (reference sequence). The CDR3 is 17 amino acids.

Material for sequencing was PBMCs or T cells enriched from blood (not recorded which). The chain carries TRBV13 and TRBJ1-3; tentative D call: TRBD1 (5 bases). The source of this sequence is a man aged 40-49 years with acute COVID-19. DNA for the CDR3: TGTGCCAGTTGGGGCCGGGACTTCGAACACTCTGGAAACACCATATATTTT. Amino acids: CASWGRDFEHSGNTIYF. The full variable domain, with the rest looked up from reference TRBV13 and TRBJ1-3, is AAGVIQSPRHLIKEKRETATLKCYPIPRHDTVYWYQQGPGQDPQFLISFYEKMQSDKGSIPDRFSAQQFSDYHSELNMSSLELGDSALYFCASWGRDFEHSGNTIYFGEGSWLTVV.